The clone carrying this T cell receptor (beta chain) was detected a few times. The sample originates from a study of low-dose radiotherapy and immunotherapy resistance in tumors. Overall study context: Across 26 weeks, 13 Gy in total went to Cohort 2, delivered as 1 Gy per fraction every two weeks. On an every-two-weeks schedule, patients received intravenous nivolumab 240 mg, along with ipilimumab 1 mg/kg every six weeks. Given every two weeks, intravenous cyclophosphamide 200 mg/m2 preceded radiation and immunotherapy by one day. Patients received 300 mg of oral aspirin each day across four cycles, commencing on cycle 1 day 1.

Germline CDR1 and CDR2: MNHEY and SMNVEV (reference sequence). Trimming took 6 bases from V and 5 from J, leaving 20 bases between them. CDR3 length: 15 residues. TRAV and TRBV primers primed cDNA for both TCRalpha and TCRbeta. A roughly 22-cycle PCR with a constant-region primer and V-primer adapter amplified TCRs. A single record per CDR3 protein comes from TCRdb applying MiXCR to the reads. The table has approximately 100,000 distinct CDR3 sequences, around 21% seen once. The time point is: after trial treatment. The treatment here: LDRT plus nivolumab, ipilimumab, low-dose cyclophosphamide and aspirin (RACIN trial).

The chain carries TRBV27 and TRBJ2-7; D uncertain. The sample was PBMCs, taken after low-dose radiotherapy plus immunotherapy. The sequence was collected from a male donor with prostate cancer. The CDR3 region has the DNA TGTGCCAGCAGCTCCCGGCTGTCGGTGGGGAACGAGCAGTACTTC. It yields the protein CASSSRLSVGNEQYF.